Listed below are T cell receptor beta chains from one sample, sequenced in a study of radiation and T cells in renal cell carcinoma. This table comes from immunoSEQ multiplex PCR, and its TCRdb copy is limited to in-frame clones, with some not included. This table has some 20,000 clones, 59% appearing once. The sample here was tumor tissue, taken from a patient whose treatment was nephrectomy without radiotherapy. These receptors were collected from a man aged 45-65 years with renal cell carcinoma. CDR3s include the opening cysteine and the closing phenylalanine or tryptophan. Fields, in order: V gene, clone size, J gene, D gene, CDR3 DNA, CDR3 protein. D genes are given only for firm matches. The size field is filled for only some rows; it gives once, few, many or a size class.

TRBV6-5	NA	TRBJ1-5	NA	TGTGCCAGCAGTTACGCCGGACGGGGGAATCAGCCCCAGCATTTT	CASSYAGRGNQPQHF
TRBV13	many	TRBJ2-2	NA	TGTGCCAGCAGCTTAGAAACCGGGGAGCTGTTTTTT	CASSLETGELFF
TRBV14	NA	TRBJ2-2	NA	TGTGCCAGCAGCCCTGATCTGGGCACCGGGGAGCTGTTTTTT	CASSPDLGTGELFF
TRBV9	NA	TRBJ2-2	TRBD2	TGTGCCAGCAGCGTAGCAGCGGGAGACACCGGGGAGCTGTTTTTT	CASSVAAGDTGELFF
TRBV5-4	NA	TRBJ2-7	NA	TGTGCCAGCAGGAACGGCCTGGACGAGCAGTACTTC	CASRNGLDEQYF
TRBV9	NA	TRBJ1-5	TRBD1	TGTGCCAGCAGCGCCGGGACAGACGGTCAGCCCCAGCATTTT	CASSAGTDGQPQHF
TRBV6-1	NA	TRBJ1-1	NA	TGTGCCAGCAGTGAAGCGCGGACCCGGGCTTTCTTT	CASSEARTRAFF
TRBV2	NA	TRBJ2-3	TRBD2	TGTGCCACCGGACTAGCGGGGGGGCCCACCACCCCAGATACGCAGTATTTT	CATGLAGGPTTPDTQYF
TRBV29-1	NA	TRBJ2-1	NA	TGCAGCGCCTACATCGGCTACCTTGGGGCCACAGCTTCCAATGAGCAGTTCTTC	CSAYIGYLGATASNEQFF
TRBV18	NA	TRBJ1-1	NA	TGTGCCAGCTCAGAAATTCTCAACACTGAAGCTTTCTTT	CASSEILNTEAFF
TRBV29-1	NA	TRBJ2-3	NA	TGCAGCGTTTCGGGGGAGGTTAGCACAGATACGCAGTATTTT	CSVSGEVSTDTQYF
TRBV6-6	once	TRBJ1-3	NA	TGTGCCAGCAGTTACGACGGCTCTGGAAACACCATATATTTT	CASSYDGSGNTIYF
TRBV6-1	NA	TRBJ1-3	NA	TGTGCCAGCCTTGGAGCGACGCAGGGAAACACCATATATTTT	CASLGATQGNTIYF
TRBV27	NA	TRBJ2-5	NA	TGTGCCAGCAGTTTCTCCTCGGGGAGGGAGACCCAGTACTTC	CASSFSSGRETQYF
TRBV5-6	once	TRBJ1-1	NA	TGTGCCAGCAGCTTATCACTCGTTAGAAAAGCTTTCTTT	CASSLSLVRKAFF
TRBV19	NA	TRBJ1-1	NA	TGTGCCAGCAAAATGCAGGTGAACACTGAAGCTTTCTTT	CASKMQVNTEAFF
TRBV5-1	NA	TRBJ2-3	NA	TGCGCCAGCAGCTTGGAACAGGCCACAGATACGCAGTATTTT	CASSLEQATDTQYF
TRBV7-2	NA	TRBJ1-2	NA	TGTGCCAGCAATGGCTACACCTTC	CASNGYTF
TRBV5-4	NA	TRBJ1-1	NA	TGTGCCAGCAGCAGTACAGGGTTGAGCATGAACACTGAAGCTTTCTTT	CASSSTGLSMNTEAFF
TRBV25-1	NA	TRBJ2-5	TRBD2	TGTGCCAGCAGTTCGGGTTCGGGACTAGCGGGAGAGACCCAGTACTTC	CASSSGSGLAGETQYF
TRBV28	NA	TRBJ2-5	NA	TGTGCCAGCAGTTCGCATCGGGGAATGGAGACCCAGTACTTC	CASSSHRGMETQYF
TRBV27	few	TRBJ2-1	TRBD2	TGTGCCAGCAGTTTACTAGGCGGGAGAAGGCAAGATGAGCAGTTCTTC	CASSLLGGRRQDEQFF
TRBV9	NA	TRBJ1-4	TRBD1	TGTGCCAGCAGCGTTTCCGGGACAGGGGAAAAACTGTTTTTT	CASSVSGTGEKLFF
TRBV4-1	few	TRBJ2-1	NA	TGCGCCAGCAGCCAAGATCCGAGGGGAACTGCGGATGAGCAGTTCTTC	CASSQDPRGTADEQFF
TRBV19	many	TRBJ1-1	NA	TGTGCCAGTAGTATCGGGGCAGAAGCTTTCTTT	CASSIGAEAFF
TRBV7-2	NA	TRBJ2-3	TRBD2	TGTGCCACCAGGGCCGGGGGGGGCGATACGCAGTATTTT	CATRAGGGDTQYF
TRBV5-4	NA	TRBJ2-7	TRBD2	TGTGCCAGCAGCTGGGGGGGAGAGCAGTACTTC	CASSWGGEQYF
TRBV9	NA	TRBJ2-1	TRBD1	TGTGCCAGCAGCGAAGGGACAGTAGGGATTAATGAGCAGTTCTTC	CASSEGTVGINEQFF
TRBV2	once	TRBJ2-2	NA	TGTGCCAGCAATCGGGGGAACGCCGGGGAGCTGTTTTTT	CASNRGNAGELFF
TRBV30	NA	TRBJ1-2	NA	TGTGCCTGGAGCCCAAACCCTACAGGGAATGGCTACACCTTC	CAWSPNPTGNGYTF
TRBV11-3	few	TRBJ2-5	NA	TGTGCCAGCAGTCTGAGGGGGCAAGAGACCCAGTACTTC	CASSLRGQETQYF
TRBV13	NA	TRBJ2-7	TRBD1	TGTGCCAGCAGCCGCTATCTGGACAGGGTCTCTGGGGAGCAGTACTTC	CASSRYLDRVSGEQYF
TRBV6-1	NA	TRBJ1-3	TRBD1	TGTGCCAGCAGTGATGGGACAGGGTACGGAAACACCATATATTTT	CASSDGTGYGNTIYF
TRBV6-5	NA	TRBJ1-5	NA	TGTGCCAGCAGCCGGGGGGGGAATCAGCCCCAGCATTTT	CASSRGGNQPQHF
TRBV2	NA	TRBJ1-3	NA	TGTGCCAGCAGAAGGGAACCCTCTGGAAACACCATATATTTT	CASRREPSGNTIYF
TRBV6-1	NA	TRBJ2-3	TRBD2	TGTGCCAGCAGTGAACTAGCGGGAGGGCCAGATACGCAGTATTTT	CASSELAGGPDTQYF
TRBV6-1	NA	TRBJ1-1	TRBD1	TGTGCCAGTTCTAGGACAGATCAGGGGGACACTGAAGCTTTCTTT	CASSRTDQGDTEAFF
TRBV7-2	NA	TRBJ1-2	TRBD1	TGTGCCAGCAGCTTTGGGACAGGGGGAGCTAACTATGGCTACACCTTC	CASSFGTGGANYGYTF
TRBV13	NA	TRBJ1-4	NA	TGTGCCAGCTCCCTGATGGGCAATAATGAAAAACTGTTTTTT	CASSLMGNNEKLFF
TRBV7-2	NA	TRBJ2-7	NA	TGTGCCAGCAGCTTCGGGACTTTGGGGGGCGAGCAGTACTTC	CASSFGTLGGEQYF
TRBV7-9	NA	TRBJ2-1	TRBD1	TGTGCCAGCAGCAGAGGGGGACAGGCCTACAATGAGCAGTTCTTC	CASSRGGQAYNEQFF
TRBV4-3	NA	TRBJ2-1	NA	TGCGCCAGCAGCCAAGGAAGGACGTCCTACAATGAGCAGTTCTTC	CASSQGRTSYNEQFF
TRBV7-2	NA	TRBJ2-2	NA	TGTGCCAGCAATATTGAGGGTAACACCGGGGAGCTGTTTTTT	CASNIEGNTGELFF
TRBV6-6	NA	TRBJ1-2	NA	TGTGCCAGCAGCAGGGCTGGTGTCGGCTACACCTTC	CASSRAGVGYTF
TRBV4-1	few	TRBJ1-2	NA	TGCGCCAGCAGCCAAGAAGTAGCAGGGGACGGAGGCTACACCTTC	CASSQEVAGDGGYTF
TRBV10-3	NA	TRBJ1-3	TRBD1	TGTGCCATCAGTGAGTCATCATGGGACAGTCATTTT	CAISESSWDSHF
TRBV13	NA	TRBJ1-2	TRBD1	TGTGCCAGCACCTTCGGGGGGGACAGGGATTATGGCTACACCTTC	CASTFGGDRDYGYTF
TRBV11-2	NA	TRBJ2-3	TRBD1	TGTGCCAGCAGCTTGGGGACAGCCTTGAGCACAGATACGCAGTATTTT	CASSLGTALSTDTQYF
TRBV5-4	NA	TRBJ2-2	TRBD2	TGTGCCAGCAGCTCGATGACTAGCGGGGCCGGGGAGCTGTTTTTT	CASSSMTSGAGELFF
TRBV9	NA	TRBJ1-1	NA	TGTGCCAGCAGCTTTAACCTCCGGGACGGGTTGAACACTGAAGCTTTCTTT	CASSFNLRDGLNTEAFF
TRBV6-1	once	TRBJ2-7	NA	TGTGCCACCTTGGCCACGTTCTACGAGCAGTACTTC	CATLATFYEQYF
TRBV4-3	NA	TRBJ2-1	NA	TGCGCCAGCAGCCAAGATAGGGCGGTCGGTGAGCAGTTCTTC	CASSQDRAVGEQFF
TRBV5-6	NA	TRBJ1-2	TRBD1	TGTGCCAGCAGCTTGGACAGGGGGGTCGGTGGCTACACCTTC	CASSLDRGVGGYTF